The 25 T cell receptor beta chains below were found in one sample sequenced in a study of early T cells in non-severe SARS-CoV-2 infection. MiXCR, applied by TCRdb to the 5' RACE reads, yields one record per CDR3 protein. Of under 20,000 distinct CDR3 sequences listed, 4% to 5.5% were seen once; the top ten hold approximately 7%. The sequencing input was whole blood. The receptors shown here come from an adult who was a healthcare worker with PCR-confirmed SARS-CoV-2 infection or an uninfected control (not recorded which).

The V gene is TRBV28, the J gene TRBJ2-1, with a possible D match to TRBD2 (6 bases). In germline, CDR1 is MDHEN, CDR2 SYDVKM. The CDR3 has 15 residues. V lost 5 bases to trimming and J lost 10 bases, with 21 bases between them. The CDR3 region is CASSQPPRLVWEQFF. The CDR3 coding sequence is TGTGCCAGCAGTCAACCCCCGAGACTAGTTTGGGAGCAGTTCTTC.

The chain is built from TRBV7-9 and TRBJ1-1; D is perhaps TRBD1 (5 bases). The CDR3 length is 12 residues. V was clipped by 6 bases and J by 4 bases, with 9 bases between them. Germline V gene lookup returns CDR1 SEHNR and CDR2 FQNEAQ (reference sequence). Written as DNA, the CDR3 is TGTGCCAGCAGAACCAGGGCCACTGAAGCTTTCTTT. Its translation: CASRTRATEAFF.

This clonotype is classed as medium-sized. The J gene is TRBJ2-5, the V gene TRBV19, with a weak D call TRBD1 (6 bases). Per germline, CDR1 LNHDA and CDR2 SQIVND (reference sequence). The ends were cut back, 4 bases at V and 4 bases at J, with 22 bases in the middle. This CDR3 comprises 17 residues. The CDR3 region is CASSTPRQAVSRETQYF. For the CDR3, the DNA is TGTGCCAGTAGTACGCCGAGACAGGCGGTAAGCCGAGAGACCCAGTACTTC.

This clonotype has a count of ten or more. The CDR3, as DNA: TGTGCCTGGAGTGTACTTCTGGAGCAGTACTTC. This gives the protein CAWSVLLEQYF. V gene TRBV30 combines with J gene TRBJ2-7; no clear D gene. The V gene's germline CDR1 is GTSNPN and CDR2 SVGIG (reference sequence). The CDR3 contains 11 residues. V was shortened by 0 bases and J by 7 bases, with 7 bases between the two germline ends.

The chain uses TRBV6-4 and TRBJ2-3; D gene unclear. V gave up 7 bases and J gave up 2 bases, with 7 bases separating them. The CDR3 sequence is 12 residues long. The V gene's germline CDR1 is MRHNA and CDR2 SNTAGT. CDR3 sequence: CASISLTDTQYF. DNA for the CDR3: TGTGCCAGCATAAGTCTCACAGATACGCAGTATTTT.

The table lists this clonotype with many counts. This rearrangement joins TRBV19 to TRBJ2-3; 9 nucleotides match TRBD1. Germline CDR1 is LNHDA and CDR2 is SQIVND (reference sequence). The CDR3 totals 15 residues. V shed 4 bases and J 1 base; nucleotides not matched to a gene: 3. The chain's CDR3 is CASSRDRVGTDTQYF. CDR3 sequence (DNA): TGTGCCAGTAGTAGGGACAGGGTGGGCACAGATACGCAGTATTTT.

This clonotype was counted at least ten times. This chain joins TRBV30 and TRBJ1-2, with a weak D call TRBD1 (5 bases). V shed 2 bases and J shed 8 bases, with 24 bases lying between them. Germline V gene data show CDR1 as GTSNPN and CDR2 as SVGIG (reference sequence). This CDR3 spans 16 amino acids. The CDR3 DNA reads TGTGCCTGGAGTCCCCGACCTCCAGGGCCCGGCAGGGGCTACACCTTC. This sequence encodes CAWSPRPPGPGRGYTF.

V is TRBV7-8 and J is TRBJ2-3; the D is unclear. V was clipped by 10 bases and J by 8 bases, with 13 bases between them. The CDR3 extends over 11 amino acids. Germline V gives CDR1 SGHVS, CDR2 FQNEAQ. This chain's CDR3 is CATAEHRTQYF. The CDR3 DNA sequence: TGTGCCACTGCGGAACATCGTACGCAGTATTTT.

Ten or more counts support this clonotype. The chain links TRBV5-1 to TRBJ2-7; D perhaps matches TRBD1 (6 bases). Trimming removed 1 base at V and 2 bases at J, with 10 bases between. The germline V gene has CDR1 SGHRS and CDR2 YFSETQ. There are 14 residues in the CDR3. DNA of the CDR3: TGCGCCAGCAGCTTGTTAGGGGGAACCTACGAGCAGTACTTC. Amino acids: CASSLLGGTYEQYF.

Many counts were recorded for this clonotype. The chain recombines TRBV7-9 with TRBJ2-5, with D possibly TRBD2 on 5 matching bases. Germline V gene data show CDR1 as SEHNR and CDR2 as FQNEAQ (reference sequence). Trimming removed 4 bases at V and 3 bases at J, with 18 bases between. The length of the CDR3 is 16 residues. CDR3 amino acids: CASSSIGGHSEETQYF. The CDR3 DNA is TGTGCCAGCAGCTCCATCGGCGGGCACTCAGAAGAGACCCAGTACTTC.

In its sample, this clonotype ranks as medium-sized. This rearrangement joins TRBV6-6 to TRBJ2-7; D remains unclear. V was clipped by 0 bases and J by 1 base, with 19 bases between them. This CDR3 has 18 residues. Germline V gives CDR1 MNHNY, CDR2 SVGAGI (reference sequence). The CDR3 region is CASSYSMAGLSRSYEQYF. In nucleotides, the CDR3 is TGTGCCAGCAGTTACTCGATGGCCGGGCTAAGCCGATCCTACGAGCAGTACTTC.

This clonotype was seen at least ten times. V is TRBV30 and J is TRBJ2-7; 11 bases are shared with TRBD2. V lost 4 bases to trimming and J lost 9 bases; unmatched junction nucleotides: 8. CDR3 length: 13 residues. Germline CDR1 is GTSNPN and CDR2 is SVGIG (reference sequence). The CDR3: CAWISGRARRQYF. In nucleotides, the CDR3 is TGTGCCTGGATTAGCGGGAGGGCCCGACGGCAGTACTTC.

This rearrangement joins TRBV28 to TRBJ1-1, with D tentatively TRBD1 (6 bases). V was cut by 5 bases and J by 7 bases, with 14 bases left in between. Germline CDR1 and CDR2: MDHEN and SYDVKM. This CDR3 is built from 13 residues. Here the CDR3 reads CASSQTGFVEAFF. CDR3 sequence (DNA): TGTGCCAGCAGTCAAACAGGGTTTGTTGAAGCTTTCTTT. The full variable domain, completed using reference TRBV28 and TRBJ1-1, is DVKVTQSSRYLVKRTGEKVFLECVQDMDHENMFWYRQDPGLGLRLIYFSYDVKMKEKGDIPEGYSVSREKKERFSLILESASTNQTSMYLCASSQTGFVEAFFGQGTRLTVV.

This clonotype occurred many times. CDR3 in DNA: TGTGCCACAGGACAGGGCCGGCATTCTAGCGGGAGTCCCCGGGAGCTGTTTTTT. Translated, it gives CATGQGRHSSGSPRELFF. This sequence joins TRBV6-6 and TRBJ2-2; 10 nucleotides align to TRBD2. Germline V gives CDR1 MNHNY, CDR2 SVGAGI (reference sequence). The CDR3 loop spans 18 amino acids. V was pared by 10 bases and J by 9 bases, with 23 bases of the junction left unmatched.

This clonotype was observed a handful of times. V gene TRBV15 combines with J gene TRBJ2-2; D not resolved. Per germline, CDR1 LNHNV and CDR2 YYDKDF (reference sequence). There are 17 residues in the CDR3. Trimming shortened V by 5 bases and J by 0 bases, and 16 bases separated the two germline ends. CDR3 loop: CATSETLSPSNTGELFF. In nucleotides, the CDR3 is TGTGCCACCAGCGAAACCCTTAGCCCTTCGAACACCGGGGAGCTGTTTTTT.

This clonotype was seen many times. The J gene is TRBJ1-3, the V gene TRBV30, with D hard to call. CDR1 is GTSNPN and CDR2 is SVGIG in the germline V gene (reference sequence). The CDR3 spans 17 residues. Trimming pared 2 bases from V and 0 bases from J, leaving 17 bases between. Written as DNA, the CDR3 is TGTGCCTGGAGTATGTTCATACAGCCACACTCTGGAAACACCATATATTTT. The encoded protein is CAWSMFIQPHSGNTIYF. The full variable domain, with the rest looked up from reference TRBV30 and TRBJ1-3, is SQTIHQWPATLVQPVGSPLSLECTVEGTSNPNLYWYRQAAGRGLQLLFYSVGIGQISSEVPQNLSASRPQDRQFILSSKKLLLSDSGFYLCAWSMFIQPHSGNTIYFGEGSWLTVV.

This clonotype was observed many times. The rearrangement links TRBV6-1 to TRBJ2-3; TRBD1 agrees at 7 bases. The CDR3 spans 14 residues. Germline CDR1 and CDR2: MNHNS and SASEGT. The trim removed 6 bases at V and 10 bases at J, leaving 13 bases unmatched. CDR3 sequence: CASRTRTGLAAQYF. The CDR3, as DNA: TGTGCCAGCAGGACAAGGACAGGTCTCGCGGCGCAGTATTTT.

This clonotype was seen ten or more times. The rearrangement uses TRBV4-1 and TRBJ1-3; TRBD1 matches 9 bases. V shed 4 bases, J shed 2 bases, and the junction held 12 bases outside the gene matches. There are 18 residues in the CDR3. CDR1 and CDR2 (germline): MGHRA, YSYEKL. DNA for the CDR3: TGCGCCAGCAGCCGGCGGGACAGGGACTTTGTTGCTGGAAACACCATATATTTT. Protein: CASSRRDRDFVAGNTIYF.

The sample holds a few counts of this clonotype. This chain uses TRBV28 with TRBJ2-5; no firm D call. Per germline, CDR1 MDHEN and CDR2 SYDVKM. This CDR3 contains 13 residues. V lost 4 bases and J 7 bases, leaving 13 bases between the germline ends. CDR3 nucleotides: TGTGCCAGCAGTTACACCCTGTCGGGGACCCAGTACTTC. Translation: CASSYTLSGTQYF. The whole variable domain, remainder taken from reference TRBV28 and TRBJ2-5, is DVKVTQSSRYLVKRTGEKVFLECVQDMDHENMFWYRQDPGLGLRLIYFSYDVKMKEKGDIPEGYSVSREKKERFSLILESASTNQTSMYLCASSYTLSGTQYFGPGTRLLVL.

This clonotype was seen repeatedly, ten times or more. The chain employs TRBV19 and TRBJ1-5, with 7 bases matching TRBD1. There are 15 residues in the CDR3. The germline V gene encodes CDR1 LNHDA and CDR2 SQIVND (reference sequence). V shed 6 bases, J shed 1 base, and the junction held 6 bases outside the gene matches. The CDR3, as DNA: TGTGCCAGTAGACCCGACAGGGAGAGCAATCAGCCCCAGCATTTT. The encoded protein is CASRPDRESNQPQHF. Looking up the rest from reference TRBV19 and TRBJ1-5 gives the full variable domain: DGGITQSPKYLFRKEGQNVTLSCEQNLNHDAMYWYRQDPGQGLRLIYYSQIVNDFQKGDIAEGYSVSREKKESFPLTVTSAQKNPTAFYLCASRPDRESNQPQHFGDGTRLSIL.

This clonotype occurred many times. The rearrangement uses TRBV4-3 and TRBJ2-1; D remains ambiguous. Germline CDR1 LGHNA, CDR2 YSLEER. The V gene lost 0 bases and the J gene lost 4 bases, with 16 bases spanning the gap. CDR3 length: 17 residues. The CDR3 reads CASSQDSPGFSYNEQFF. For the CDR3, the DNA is TGCGCCAGCAGCCAAGATTCCCCCGGGTTCTCATACAATGAGCAGTTCTTC.

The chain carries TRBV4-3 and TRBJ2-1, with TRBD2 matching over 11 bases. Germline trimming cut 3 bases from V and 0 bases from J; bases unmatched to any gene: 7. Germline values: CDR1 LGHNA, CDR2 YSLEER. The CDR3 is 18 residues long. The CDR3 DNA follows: TGCGCCAGCAGCCATCCCGGGACTAGCGGAAGCTCCTACAATGAGCAGTTCTTC. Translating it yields CASSHPGTSGSSYNEQFF.

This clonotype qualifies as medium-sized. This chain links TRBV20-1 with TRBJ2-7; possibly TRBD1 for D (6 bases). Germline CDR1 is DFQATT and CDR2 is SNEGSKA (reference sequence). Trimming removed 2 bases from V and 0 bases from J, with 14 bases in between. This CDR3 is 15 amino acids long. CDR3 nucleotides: TGCAGTGCTAGATGGGGGCAGGGTAGCTCCTACGAGCAGTACTTC. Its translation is CSARWGQGSSYEQYF.

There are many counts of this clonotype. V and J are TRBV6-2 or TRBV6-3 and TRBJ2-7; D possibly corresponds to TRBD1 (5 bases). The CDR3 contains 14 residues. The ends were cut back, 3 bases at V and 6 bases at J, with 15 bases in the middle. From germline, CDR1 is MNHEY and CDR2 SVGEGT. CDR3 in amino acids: CASSYLAGASEQYV. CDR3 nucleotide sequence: TGTGCCAGCAGTTATCTGGCTGGGGCAAGCGAGCAGTACGTC.

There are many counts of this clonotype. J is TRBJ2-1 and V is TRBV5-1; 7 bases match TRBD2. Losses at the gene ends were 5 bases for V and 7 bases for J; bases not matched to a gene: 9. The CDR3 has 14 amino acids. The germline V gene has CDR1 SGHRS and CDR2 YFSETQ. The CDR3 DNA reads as TGCGCCAGCAGACGGGAGGCCCACGGAAATGAGCAGTTCTTC. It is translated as CASRREAHGNEQFF.